This T cell receptor (beta chain) was profiled in a study of blood T cell repertoires in COVID-19 (dated by TCRdb to about 2020). Study-level background: The collaborator samples originated in the United States, Italy and Spain and spanned the acute and convalescent phases of COVID-19. The prospective study material was composed of cDNA or gDNA derived from T cells, B-cell-depleted T cells, or PBMCs. The dataset comprised deeply sampled blood TCRbeta repertoires from subjects exposed to, actively infected with, or recovered from COVID-19. The repertoires were released in a freely available public database intended as a resource for research on the immune response to SARS-CoV-2. The samples were drawn from the first 160 participants of the ongoing ImmuneRACE study and from 950 to 1,500 subjects provided by 6 global collaborators. Sample metadata almost always included a de-identified subject ID, COVID-19 status, age in years and sex. HLA class I and class II types, where available, came from metadata supplied by the sample provider rather than from assay-based typing.

A word on this clone: The specificity of this receptor is unknown. The sample holds no much larger clone one base away, and base qualities are not on file.

Collaborating institutions collected whole blood in K2EDTA tubes following their own protocols. For TCRbeta analysis, collaborator samples were shipped as frozen whole blood, as isolated PBMCs, or as DNA extracted from either sample type. V and J are truncated by 5 bases and 8 bases respectively, leaving an intervening sequence of 18 bases. The CDR3, cysteine through phenylalanine, is 14 amino acids long. The DNA shown is the 42-base CDR3, in frame from base 1. Based on the germline V gene (reference sequence), the CDR1 and CDR2 sequences are SEHNR and FQNEAQ. The immunoSEQ Assay, a bias-controlled multiplex PCR, was used to amplify TCRbeta CDR3 regions from genomic DNA. The study's processing was this. The number of nucleated cells in each sample was estimated by amplification of reference gene primers within the assay. To quantify the absolute abundance of each unique TCRbeta CDR3 rearrangement, sequence reads were collapsed and filtered. For each sample, productive Simpson clonality was calculated as the square root of Simpson's diversity index over productive rearrangements. The immuneACCESS repertoire file appears here via TCRdb, limited to in-frame rearrangements. These files lack a portion of the clones; in checked studies, under half of the deficit traces to unresolved V genes, and the cause of the others is not known. Clone size and the V and J calls come from that table; the DNA yielded D and trimming. Here the sample has some 66,000 clones; roughly 82% occur a single time. About 7% of the sample belongs to the ten largest clones.

Overall study results and their limits: How much clinical and demographic metadata was included differed by source and by participant, and the metadata was provided uncurated.

The TCR was taken from a man aged 60 to 69 with acute or convalescent COVID-19. This sequence uses TRBV7-9 and TRBJ1-2; the best D guess is TRBD1, with 5 bases matching. Sequenced input: peripheral blood. In nucleotides, the sequence is TGTGCCAGCAGCCCCCGGGGGTCCCCCAGCGGCTACACCTTC. Its protein is CASSPRGSPSGYTF.